This is a list of T cell receptor beta chains from one sample in a study of neoadjuvant anti-PD-1 for oral cavity cancer. Repertoires were generated with immunoSEQ multiplex PCR, while TCRdb's copy carries only in-frame clones and drops some. Of fewer than 90,000 clones in the sample, less than 85% are singletons; the top ten hold about 2.9%. The source material was PBMCs, sampled before nivolumab (anti-PD-1) treatment. The receptors here all came from a person between 40 and 85 years old with oral cavity squamous cell carcinoma. Both conserved end residues are part of each CDR3. The order of the fields is clone size, D gene, J gene, V gene, CDR3 DNA, CDR3 protein. A D gene is named only where the DNA matches it firmly. Some rows mark clone size as missing; the rest say once, few, many or name a class of expanded clone.

NA | NA | TRBJ1-1 | TRBV30 | TGTGCCTGGAGTGTCGTAGGTGCAGCTTTCTTT | CAWSVVGAAFF
NA | TRBD1 | TRBJ1-1 | TRBV2 | TGTGCCGGGTCGGGACAGGGAAACACTGAAGCTTTCTTT | CAGSGQGNTEAFF
NA | NA | TRBJ1-1 | TRBV28 | TGTGCCAGCAGTTTAGTCGGCTCGCTGGGAACTGAAGCTTTCTTT | CASSLVGSLGTEAFF
once | NA | TRBJ2-7 | TRBV6-5 | TGTGCCAGCAGTTACCGTGGGGGTTACGAGCAGTACTTC | CASSYRGGYEQYF
NA | TRBD1 | TRBJ2-1 | TRBV2 | TGTGCCAGCATTTTCCGGGACAGGGAGGCCGGGGGGCAGTTCTTC | CASIFRDREAGGQFF
once | TRBD2 | TRBJ2-5 | TRBV28 | TGTGCCAGCAGTTTCGGGGGGGTCCAAGAGACCCAGTACTTC | CASSFGGVQETQYF
NA | NA | TRBJ2-7 | TRBV7-2 | TGTGCCAGCAGCTTAAGAGTTAGAGCAGGGGCTAACGAGCAGTACTTC | CASSLRVRAGANEQYF
few | NA | TRBJ1-2 | TRBV30 | TGTGCCTGGAGTGTTATAGGTGGCTACACCTTC | CAWSVIGGYTF
NA | NA | TRBJ1-2 | TRBV6-6 | TGTGCCAGCAGTAGCGTAGGAGGCGGCTATGGCTACACCTTC | CASSSVGGGYGYTF
NA | NA | TRBJ1-1 | TRBV30 | TGTGCCTGGAGACTCCCCCCCAGAGCTTTCTTT | CAWRLPPRAFF
few | TRBD2 | TRBJ2-7 | TRBV4-1 | TGCGCCAGCAGCCTACCCCTGGGGGAGGGCGAGCAGTACTTC | CASSLPLGEGEQYF
NA | TRBD1 | TRBJ1-5 | TRBV27 | TGTGCCAGCAGTCCACAGGGGGGAGGACAGCCCCAGCATTTT | CASSPQGGGQPQHF
NA | NA | TRBJ2-2 | TRBV7-2 | TGTGCCAGCAGCTTAGTAGGGCAGGGAATCGGGGAGCTGTTTTTT | CASSLVGQGIGELFF
once | TRBD2 | TRBJ2-1 | TRBV7-2 | TGTGCCAGCAGCTTAGGGGGACTAGTAAATGAGCAGTTCTTC | CASSLGGLVNEQFF
NA | TRBD1 | TRBJ2-7 | TRBV15 | TGTGCCACCAGCAGAGATGGGACAGGGTCCTACGAGCAGTACTTC | CATSRDGTGSYEQYF
NA | NA | TRBJ2-7 | TRBV29-1 | TGCAGCGCAACGGGACTCCCGAGCGAGCAGTACTTC | CSATGLPSEQYF
NA | NA | TRBJ1-2 | TRBV2 | TGTGCCAGCAGTTTTTCACGGGATGGCTACACCTTC | CASSFSRDGYTF
NA | TRBD2 | TRBJ2-7 | TRBV30 | TGTGCCTGGAGTGCCTCTGGGACTAGCGGTTACGAGCAGTACTTC | CAWSASGTSGYEQYF